This T cell receptor (beta chain) was retrieved from a study of tumor-infiltrating lymphocytes in primary liver carcinoma. Overall study findings and caveats: Tumors carried a top-250-clone fraction significantly exceeding that of blood (p = 0.039).

CDR1 and CDR2 from the germline V gene are MDHEN and SYDVKM. The V segment lost 5 bases and the J segment 9 bases; nucleotides outside the gene matches: 5. This CDR3 is 13 amino acids long. The researchers produced TCR beta cDNA from 400 to 650 ng total RNA with a constant-region primer. Researchers made the TCR beta libraries by running three nested multiplex PCR rounds with slightly modified ARM-PCR. A C-beta reverse primer was combined with TRBV1-TRBV30 forward primers in the first two PCR rounds, and each round had ten to eleven cycles. TCRdb passed the multiplex PCR reads through MiXCR, listing each CDR3 protein once. The sample yields roughly 20,000 distinct CDR3 sequences, under 85% seen once. About this clonotype itself: Its antigen is unknown.

DNA and RNA were both co-extracted from about 19-30 mg of bulk tissue that had not been sorted. Over 80% of the cells were viable tumor cells in every tumor sample. The sequence came from a woman aged 25 to 39 with primary liver carcinoma and hepatitis B virus infection. The V and J genes are TRBV28 and TRBJ2-2; 8 bases agree with TRBD2. Sequencing used liver tumor tissue from sampling region 4. Subset here: tumor region T4, right-lateral pole. This CDR3 reads CASSMSGSRELFF. The CDR3 nucleotides are TGTGCCAGCAGTATGAGCGGGAGTAGGGAGCTGTTTTTT.